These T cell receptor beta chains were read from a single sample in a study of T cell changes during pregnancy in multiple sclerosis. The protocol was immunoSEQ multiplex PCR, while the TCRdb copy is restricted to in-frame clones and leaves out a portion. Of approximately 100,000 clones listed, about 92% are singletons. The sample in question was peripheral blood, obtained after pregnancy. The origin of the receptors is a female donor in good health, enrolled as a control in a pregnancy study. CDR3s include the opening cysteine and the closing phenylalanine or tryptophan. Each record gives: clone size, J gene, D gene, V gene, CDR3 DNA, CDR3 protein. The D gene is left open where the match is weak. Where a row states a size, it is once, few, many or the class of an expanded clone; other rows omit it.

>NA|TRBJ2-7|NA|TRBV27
TGTGCCAGCACCTCTTTAAGAACGGGACTCCTGTGGGGCGAGCAGTACTTC
CASTSLRTGLLWGEQYF
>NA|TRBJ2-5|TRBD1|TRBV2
TGTGCCAGCAGTAAGGGACAGCAAGAGACCCAGTACTTC
CASSKGQQETQYF
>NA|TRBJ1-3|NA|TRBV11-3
TGTGCCGGGGGCGGGGGGGGCGACTCTGGAAACACCATATATTTT
CAGGGGGDSGNTIYF
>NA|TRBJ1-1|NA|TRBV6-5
TGTGCCAGCAGTTACGGGAGGGGGGTACACACTGAAGCTTTCTTT
CASSYGRGVHTEAFF
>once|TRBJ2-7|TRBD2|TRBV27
TGTGCCAGCAGTTTAGTCCTAGCGGGAGGTCCCGCCGAGCAGTACTTC
CASSLVLAGGPAEQYF
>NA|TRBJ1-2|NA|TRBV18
TGTGCCAGCTCACCCAGCACCGCGGGCGGCTACACCTTC
CASSPSTAGGYTF
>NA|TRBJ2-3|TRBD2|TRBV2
TGTGCCAGCACGGCTTTGGGCGGGAGGGCCACAGATACGCAGTATTTT
CASTALGGRATDTQYF
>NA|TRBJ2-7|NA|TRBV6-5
TGTGCCAGCAGTTACCCGGAACAGGGATCCTACGAGCAGTACTTC
CASSYPEQGSYEQYF
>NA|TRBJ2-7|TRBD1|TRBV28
TGTGCCAGCAGGGGACAGGGGTTTTACGAGCAGTACTTC
CASRGQGFYEQYF
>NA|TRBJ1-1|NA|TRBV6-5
TGTGCCAGCAGCTTCCCCACAGGTGACGCTTTCTTT
CASSFPTGDAFF
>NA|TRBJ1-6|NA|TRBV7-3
TGTGCCAGCAGCTTAAGAGGGCTGGGGAATGGGATAAATTCACCCCTCCACTTT
CASSLRGLGNGINSPLHF
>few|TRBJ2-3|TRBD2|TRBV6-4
TGTGCCAGCAGTGAAGGACTAGCGGGGGGCCCAGATACGCAGTATTTT
CASSEGLAGGPDTQYF
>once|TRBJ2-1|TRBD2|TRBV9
TGTGCCAGCAGCGTAGACCCGGGAGGACTGGTCAATGAGCAGTTCTTC
CASSVDPGGLVNEQFF
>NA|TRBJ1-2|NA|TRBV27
TGTGCCAGCAGTTTAACGCAGTACGATGGCTACACCTTC
CASSLTQYDGYTF
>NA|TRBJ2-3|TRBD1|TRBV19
TGTGCCAGTGCAGACAGGGCCACAGATACTCAGTATTTT
CASADRATDTQYF
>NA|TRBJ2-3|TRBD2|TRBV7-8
TGTGCCAGCAGCCCCAGACTAGCGGGGGGGACAGATACGCAGTATTTT
CASSPRLAGGTDTQYF
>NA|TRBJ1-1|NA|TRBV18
TGTGCCAGCTCACTTCAGACAGAAATGAACACTGAAGCTTTCTTT
CASSLQTEMNTEAFF
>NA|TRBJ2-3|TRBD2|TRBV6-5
TGTGCCAGCAGCCTACTAGCGGTTACAGATACGCAGTATTTT
CASSLLAVTDTQYF
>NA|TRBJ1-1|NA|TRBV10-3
TGTGCCATCAGTCAGGGCACCTTTGGGACTGAAGCTTTCTTT
CAISQGTFGTEAFF
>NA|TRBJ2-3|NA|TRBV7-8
TGTGCCAGCAGCTTAGTCCGCGGGGGCCGCACAGATACGCAGTATTTT
CASSLVRGGRTDTQYF
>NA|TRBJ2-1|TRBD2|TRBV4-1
TGCGCCAGCAGCCATTGGACTAGCGGGAGGAATGAGCAGTTCTTC
CASSHWTSGRNEQFF
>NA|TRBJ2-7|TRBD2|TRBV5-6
TGTGCCAGCAAGGAGACTAGCGCCGCGTACGAGCAGTACTTC
CASKETSAAYEQYF
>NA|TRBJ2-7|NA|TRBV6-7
TGTGCCAGCAGTTACTCGGCAGGAGGGGCTCTCGAGCAGTACTTC
CASSYSAGGALEQYF
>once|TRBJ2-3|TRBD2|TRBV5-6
TGTGCCAGCAGCTCCCCAGCGGGACCTAGCACAGATACGCAGTATTTT
CASSSPAGPSTDTQYF
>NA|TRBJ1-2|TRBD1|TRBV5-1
TGCGCCAGCAGCCTCACGACAGGGTTGAACTATGGCTACACCTTC
CASSLTTGLNYGYTF
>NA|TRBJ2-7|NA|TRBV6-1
TGTGCCAGCAGTGAATTGTACGGGGACTCCTACGAGCAGTACTTC
CASSELYGDSYEQYF
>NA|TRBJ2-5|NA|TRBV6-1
TGTGCCAGCAGTGAAAAGGCAGGGAATAGCCAGTACTTC
CASSEKAGNSQYF
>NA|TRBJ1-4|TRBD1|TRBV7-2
TGTGCCAGCAGCCCGGACAGGGCGGGTAATGAAAAACTGTTTTTT
CASSPDRAGNEKLFF
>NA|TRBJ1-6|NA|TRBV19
TGTGCCAGTAGGAAAGCCTCCCTTAATTCACCCCTCCACTTT
CASRKASLNSPLHF
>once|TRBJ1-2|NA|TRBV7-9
TGTGCCAGCAGCATCCGGGGTATCCCTTATGGCTACACCTTC
CASSIRGIPYGYTF
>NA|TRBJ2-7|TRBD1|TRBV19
TGTGCCAGTCGTCCGGGACAGGGGGGACAGCAGTACTTC
CASRPGQGGQQYF
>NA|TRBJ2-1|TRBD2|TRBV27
TGTGCCAGCACCCCACTAGCGGGAAGCGTGAATGAGCAGTTCTTC
CASTPLAGSVNEQFF